These T cell receptor beta chains were read from a single sample in a study of prognosis after radiotherapy for stage I lung cancer. TCRdb ran MiXCR on the multiplex PCR reads and lists one entry per CDR3 protein. The sample shows fewer than 30,000 distinct CDR3 sequences, roughly 30% of them seen only once. The sample here was PBMCs, taken before or after stereotactic body radiation therapy (not recorded which). Source of these receptors: a donor aged 50 or older with non-small cell lung cancer. The CDR3 runs from the conserved cysteine through the conserved F or W. Each record gives: D gene, clone size, J gene, V gene, CDR3 protein, CDR3 DNA. D genes are given only for firm matches. Clone size is shown for a subset of rows, as once, few, many or a class of expanded clone.

D gene: -; clone size: -; J gene: TRBJ2-7; V gene: TRBV5-1; CDR3 protein: CASSSGDLSYEQYF; CDR3 DNA: TGCGCCAGCAGCTCCGGGGATTTGTCCTACGAGCAGTACTTC
D gene: TRBD1; clone size: many; J gene: TRBJ2-3; V gene: TRBV11-3; CDR3 protein: CASSFGQGTDTQYF; CDR3 DNA: TGTGCCAGCAGCTTCGGACAGGGGACAGATACGCAGTATTTT
D gene: -; clone size: many; J gene: TRBJ2-3; V gene: TRBV27; CDR3 protein: CASRRGSGYTQYF; CDR3 DNA: TGTGCCAGCAGGCGGGGCTCAGGATACACGCAGTATTTT
D gene: TRBD1; clone size: many; J gene: TRBJ2-7; V gene: TRBV5-4; CDR3 protein: CASSRGTASYEQYF; CDR3 DNA: TGTGCCAGCAGCCGAGGGACAGCGTCCTACGAGCAGTACTTC
D gene: TRBD1; clone size: many; J gene: TRBJ1-2; V gene: TRBV20-1; CDR3 protein: CSALQGENGYTF; CDR3 DNA: TGCAGTGCCTTACAGGGGGAGAATGGCTACACCTTC
D gene: TRBD2; clone size: many; J gene: TRBJ2-5; V gene: TRBV7-8; CDR3 protein: CASSFEGGIQETQYF; CDR3 DNA: TGTGCCAGCAGCTTCGAGGGAGGGATCCAAGAGACCCAGTACTTC
D gene: -; clone size: many; J gene: TRBJ2-6; V gene: TRBV7-3; CDR3 protein: CASSLFPGSSGANVLTF; CDR3 DNA: TGTGCCAGCAGCTTATTTCCGGGTAGCTCTGGGGCCAACGTCCTGACTTTC
D gene: -; clone size: -; J gene: TRBJ2-2; V gene: TRBV10-3; CDR3 protein: CAISVHCFLGELFF; CDR3 DNA: TGTGCCATCAGTGTTCATTGCTTCCTCGGGGAGCTGTTTTTT
D gene: -; clone size: many; J gene: TRBJ1-5; V gene: TRBV9; CDR3 protein: CASSFPLDQPQHF; CDR3 DNA: TGTGCCAGCAGCTTTCCCTTGGATCAGCCCCAGCATTTT
D gene: TRBD2; clone size: -; J gene: TRBJ2-1; V gene: TRBV19; CDR3 protein: CASRIAGLEGNEQFF; CDR3 DNA: TGTGCCAGTAGAATAGCGGGGCTTGAAGGGAATGAGCAGTTCTTC
D gene: TRBD1; clone size: -; J gene: TRBJ1-1; V gene: TRBV28; CDR3 protein: CASGRRDRVNTEAFF; CDR3 DNA: TGTGCCAGCGGCCGCCGGGACAGGGTTAACACTGAAGCTTTCTTT
D gene: -; clone size: -; J gene: TRBJ2-5; V gene: TRBV6-2/TRBV6-3; CDR3 protein: CASSGALAGGVTQYF; CDR3 DNA: TGTGCCAGCAGTGGGGCACTAGCTGGAGGGGTGACCCAGTACTTC
D gene: -; clone size: many; J gene: TRBJ2-1; V gene: TRBV27; CDR3 protein: CASSLLRLDVTGVYNEQFF; CDR3 DNA: TGTGCCAGCAGTTTACTTCGCCTGGACGTTACGGGAGTCTACAATGAGCAGTTCTTC
D gene: -; clone size: many; J gene: TRBJ1-2; V gene: TRBV28; CDR3 protein: CASSLTVSYGYTF; CDR3 DNA: TGTGCCAGCAGTCTGACAGTTAGTTATGGCTACACCTTC
D gene: TRBD1; clone size: many; J gene: TRBJ1-1; V gene: TRBV14; CDR3 protein: CASSPPDRAGAFF; CDR3 DNA: TGTGCCAGCAGCCCTCCGGACAGGGCGGGGGCTTTCTTT
D gene: TRBD1; clone size: -; J gene: TRBJ1-2; V gene: TRBV19; CDR3 protein: CASTTSTGGYGYTF; CDR3 DNA: TGTGCCAGTACTACAAGTACAGGGGGCTATGGCTACACCTTC
D gene: TRBD2; clone size: many; J gene: TRBJ2-3; V gene: TRBV9; CDR3 protein: CASSVDVGGSTDTQYF; CDR3 DNA: TGTGCCAGCAGCGTAGATGTGGGAGGGAGCACAGATACGCAGTATTTT
D gene: TRBD2; clone size: many; J gene: TRBJ2-1; V gene: TRBV6-2/TRBV6-3; CDR3 protein: CASSYDLVLTSGRKKDEQFF; CDR3 DNA: TGTGCCAGCAGTTACGACTTGGTTCTCACTAGCGGGAGGAAGAAGGATGAGCAGTTCTTC
D gene: -; clone size: many; J gene: TRBJ2-1; V gene: TRBV2; CDR3 protein: CASIPAGANEQFF; CDR3 DNA: TGTGCCAGCATCCCCGCAGGCGCCAATGAGCAGTTCTTC
D gene: -; clone size: once; J gene: TRBJ2-2; V gene: TRBV2; CDR3 protein: CASGLGTGELFF; CDR3 DNA: TGTGCCAGTGGCCTGGGCACCGGGGAGCTGTTTTTT
D gene: TRBD2; clone size: many; J gene: TRBJ2-2; V gene: TRBV19; CDR3 protein: CASSPSGTSGRRTGELFF; CDR3 DNA: TGTGCCAGTAGTCCCTCCGGGACTAGCGGGAGGAGGACCGGGGAGCTGTTTTTT
D gene: TRBD1; clone size: -; J gene: TRBJ1-1; V gene: TRBV18; CDR3 protein: CASSPRTGQVTEAFF; CDR3 DNA: TGTGCCAGCTCACCAAGGACAGGGCAGGTTACTGAAGCTTTCTTT
D gene: TRBD1; clone size: medium-sized; J gene: TRBJ1-1; V gene: TRBV5-1; CDR3 protein: CASSSRTGVFTEAFF; CDR3 DNA: TGCGCCAGCAGCTCGAGGACAGGGGTGTTCACTGAAGCTTTCTTT
D gene: -; clone size: many; J gene: TRBJ2-3; V gene: TRBV18; CDR3 protein: CASSSNPRGGPSTDTQYF; CDR3 DNA: TGTGCCAGCTCATCTAACCCTAGGGGCGGACCATCCACAGATACGCAGTATTTT
D gene: -; clone size: many; J gene: TRBJ2-6; V gene: TRBV5-6; CDR3 protein: CASSPRVIANVLTF; CDR3 DNA: TGTGCCAGCAGCCCCAGGGTGATCGCCAACGTCCTGACTTTC
D gene: -; clone size: many; J gene: TRBJ2-3; V gene: TRBV15; CDR3 protein: CATSRGPGAGTDTQYF; CDR3 DNA: TGTGCCACCAGCAGAGGGCCGGGGGCGGGCACAGATACGCAGTATTTT
D gene: -; clone size: many; J gene: TRBJ2-1; V gene: TRBV5-4; CDR3 protein: CASSSRGDSSYNEQFF; CDR3 DNA: TGTGCCAGCAGCTCCAGGGGGGACAGCTCCTACAATGAGCAGTTCTTC
D gene: TRBD2; clone size: -; J gene: TRBJ2-1; V gene: TRBV7-8; CDR3 protein: CASRCGAGWSSYNEQFF; CDR3 DNA: TGTGCCAGCAGGTGTGGAGCGGGATGGAGCTCCTACAATGAGCAGTTCTTC
D gene: -; clone size: many; J gene: TRBJ1-1; V gene: TRBV5-5; CDR3 protein: CASSFPGNTEAFF; CDR3 DNA: TGTGCCAGCAGCTTCCCGGGGAACACTGAAGCTTTCTTT
D gene: -; clone size: many; J gene: TRBJ2-3; V gene: TRBV7-2; CDR3 protein: CASSSLKVGRGTDTQYF; CDR3 DNA: TGTGCCAGCAGCTCACTGAAAGTGGGACGGGGCACAGATACGCAGTATTTT
D gene: -; clone size: many; J gene: TRBJ2-7; V gene: TRBV11-3; CDR3 protein: CASSLARGSLEQYF; CDR3 DNA: TGTGCCAGCAGCTTAGCGCGGGGTTCCCTGGAGCAGTACTTC
D gene: TRBD1; clone size: -; J gene: TRBJ1-1; V gene: TRBV7-6; CDR3 protein: CASSLGQVTEAFF; CDR3 DNA: TGTGCCAGCAGTCTAGGACAGGTCACTGAAGCTTTCTTT
D gene: -; clone size: many; J gene: TRBJ1-1; V gene: TRBV25-1; CDR3 protein: CASSDSTRGNTEAFF; CDR3 DNA: TGTGCCAGCAGTGACTCAACCCGAGGAAACACTGAAGCTTTCTTT
D gene: TRBD1; clone size: many; J gene: TRBJ2-7; V gene: TRBV5-8; CDR3 protein: CASSLYGRTGTEQYF; CDR3 DNA: TGTGCCAGCAGCTTGTATGGTAGGACAGGAACCGAGCAGTACTTC
D gene: -; clone size: -; J gene: TRBJ1-2; V gene: TRBV7-9; CDR3 protein: CASSKGAGDGYTF; CDR3 DNA: TGTGCCAGCAGCAAAGGGGCAGGGGATGGCTACACCTTC
D gene: -; clone size: -; J gene: TRBJ2-3; V gene: TRBV2; CDR3 protein: CVSRNLPVGEDTQYF; CDR3 DNA: TGTGTCAGCAGGAACCTCCCGGTGGGCGAAGATACGCAGTATTTT
D gene: -; clone size: many; J gene: TRBJ1-3; V gene: TRBV12-3/TRBV12-4; CDR3 protein: CASSRGFSGNTIYF; CDR3 DNA: TGTGCCAGCAGCAGAGGGTTCTCTGGAAACACCATATATTTT
D gene: TRBD2; clone size: few; J gene: TRBJ2-2; V gene: TRBV6-4; CDR3 protein: CASRRAGRGGELFF; CDR3 DNA: TGTGCCAGCAGGCGAGCGGGGCGCGGAGGGGAGCTGTTTTTT
D gene: -; clone size: -; J gene: TRBJ2-1; V gene: TRBV28; CDR3 protein: CASRWRPASQVYNEQFF; CDR3 DNA: TGTGCAAGCAGGTGGCGACCAGCGTCCCAGGTTTACAATGAGCAGTTCTTC
D gene: -; clone size: -; J gene: TRBJ2-7; V gene: TRBV5-1; CDR3 protein: CASSFGTKGGEVYF; CDR3 DNA: TGCGCCAGCAGCTTCGGGACAAAGGGTGGAGAGGTTTACTTC